A single sample is the source of the 15 T cell receptor beta chains below, sequenced in a study of T cell repertoires in cytomegalovirus infection. MiXCR was run by TCRdb on the reads, yielding one entry per CDR3 protein. This table holds some 390,000 distinct CDR3 sequences, around a sixth found once. The sample comprised PBMCs. All receptors come from a human donor in good health (CMV status not recorded). Some clones in this sample may be carry-over from other donors' samples.

Points on this clonotype: A read error is possible here, since a much larger clone lies one base away. V gene TRBV12-3 or TRBV12-4 combines with J gene TRBJ2-2; tentatively, D is TRBD1 (6 bases). The V gene lost 11 bases and the J gene lost 5 bases, with 18 bases spanning the gap. The CDR3 loop spans 14 amino acids. Written as DNA, the CDR3 is TGTGCCTGCACCCCTCCAGGGGTGACCGGGGAGCTGTTTTTT. It encodes CACTPPGVTGELFF.

In its sample, this clonotype was seen once. This may come from a read error, since a much larger clone is one base off. The CDR3 ends on some other residue instead of the conserved phenylalanine or tryptophan, so this is likely a read error. The chain employs TRBV2 and TRBJ2-7, with D perhaps TRBD1 (7 bases). Germline CDR1 is SNHLY and CDR2 is FYNNEI. V was cut by 8 bases and J by 0 bases, with 11 bases left in between. The CDR3 extends over 13 amino acids. As DNA, the CDR3 is TGTGCCAGCCGGCGGGACAGCTCCTACGAGCAGTACTTG. Its protein product is CASRRDSSYEQYL.

The V gene is TRBV4-2, the J gene TRBJ1-2; 8 nucleotides agree with TRBD1. The CDR3 length is 15 residues. The J segment lost 9 bases and the V segment lost 0 bases, leaving 9 bases of the junction unmatched. CDR1 is LGHNA and CDR2 is YNFKEQ in the germline V gene. DNA for the CDR3: TGTGCCAGCAGCCAAGATTTTCCAGGGGGCTTTAGCTACACCTTC. As protein: CASSQDFPGGFSYTF.

This clonotype was counted only a few times. V usage is TRBV6-5 and J usage is TRBJ2-1, with 13 positions matching TRBD2. Germline V gene lookup returns CDR1 MNHEY and CDR2 SVGAGI. V trimming: 2 bases; J trimming: 3 bases; junction bases outside the gene matches: 7. The CDR3 is 18 residues long. CDR3 DNA: TGTGCCAGCAGTTACCCGCCAGGGACTAGCGGGGACTACAATGAGCAGTTCTTC. Residues: CASSYPPGTSGDYNEQFF.

This clonotype occurred a few times. This sequence joins TRBV4-1 and TRBJ2-5; D gene ambiguous. Deletions cut 2 bases from V and 5 bases from J, with 9 bases between. CDR1 is MGHRA, CDR2 YSYEKL, per germline. This CDR3 contains 13 residues. The CDR3 region has the DNA TGCGCCAGCAGCCAAAGGGCGTTGGAGACCCAGTACTTC. Translating it yields CASSQRALETQYF.

This clonotype was observed at least ten times. This chain joins TRBV11-2 and TRBJ2-1; 11 positions agree with TRBD1. The CDR3 extends over 15 amino acids. From germline, CDR1 is SGHAT and CDR2 FQNNGV. Trimming took 4 bases from V and 6 from J; bases not matched to a gene: 5. As DNA, the CDR3 is TGTGCCAGCAGCTCGACGGACAGGGGGCTCAATGAGCAGTTCTTC. Translating it yields CASSSTDRGLNEQFF.

CDR3 protein: CATSRPSLAGGGTDTQYF. CDR3 bases: TGTGCCACCAGCAGACCCTCCCTAGCGGGGGGGGGGACAGATACGCAGTATTTT. V gene TRBV15 combines with J gene TRBJ2-3; TRBD2 matches at 12 bases. Trimming removed 2 bases from V and 3 bases from J; junction bases left unmatched: 9. Germline loops: CDR1 LNHNV, CDR2 YYDKDF (reference sequence). This CDR3 region has 18 residues.

At least ten counts were recorded for this clonotype. This chain uses TRBV7-2 with TRBJ1-4; D may be TRBD1 (6 bases). Between the trimmed V and J ends, which lost 2 bases and 8 bases, there was a span of 9 bases. The CDR3 contains 13 residues. Per the germline V gene, CDR1 is SGHTA and CDR2 is FQGNSA. The CDR3 nucleotides read TGTGCCAGCAGCTTAATGGACAGAGAAAAACTGTTTTTT. Translation: CASSLMDREKLFF.

The genes are TRBV18 and TRBJ2-5, with 8 bases matching TRBD2. CDR1 and CDR2 from the germline V gene are KGHSH and LQKENI. This CDR3 has 16 residues. J gave up 5 bases and V 0 bases, and 8 bases lay outside the gene matches. CDR3 sequence: CASSPPSGGTPETQYF. The CDR3 DNA is TGTGCCAGCTCACCACCAAGCGGGGGCACCCCCGAGACCCAGTACTTC.

The J gene is TRBJ2-7, the V gene TRBV7-2; 15 nucleotides align to TRBD2. Losses at the gene ends were 5 bases for V and 3 bases for J; bases not matched to a gene: 5. The length of the CDR3 is 16 residues. CDR1 SGHTA and CDR2 FQGNSA come from the germline V gene. The CDR3 is CASSRTSGGGGYEQYF. CDR3 nucleotides: TGTGCCAGCAGCAGGACTAGCGGGGGGGGGGGCTACGAGCAGTACTTC.

Ten or more counts support this clonotype. The chain uses TRBV7-2 and TRBJ1-4; maybe TRBD1 (5 bases). Trimming took off 4 bases at V and 3 bases at J, with 9 bases between the two ends. Germline CDR1 reads SGHTA; CDR2 reads FQGNSA. The CDR3 is 14 amino acids. CDR3 bases: TGTGCCAGCAGCTGGGACGGGTCTAATGAAAAACTGTTTTTT. Its protein is CASSWDGSNEKLFF.

This clonotype was seen a few times. V and J are TRBV15 and TRBJ2-1; no clear D. The CDR3 runs 11 residues. Germline V gene sequence: CDR1 LNHNV, CDR2 YYDKDF (reference sequence). The germline V and J ends were trimmed by 9 bases and 2 bases, with 5 bases remaining between them. This CDR3 reads CATRAYNEQFF. CDR3 bases: TGTGCCACACGCGCCTACAATGAGCAGTTCTTC.

This clonotype was seen a few times. As DNA, the CDR3 is TGTGCCAGCAGCCTGCGGCAGGGGGCCTCTGGCTACACCTTC. Translated: CASSLRQGASGYTF. The rearrangement uses TRBV28 and TRBJ1-2; TRBD1 agrees at 8 bases. Germline V lookup: CDR1 MDHEN, CDR2 SYDVKM. This CDR3 contains 14 residues. Losses at the gene ends were 6 bases for V and 7 bases for J; bases not matched to a gene: 10.

This clonotype was found a few times. V is TRBV7-2 and J is TRBJ2-2; D unresolved. The CDR3 runs to 13 residues. Germline lookup yields CDR1 SGHTA and CDR2 FQGNSA. Trimming shortened V by 5 bases and J by 2 bases, and 6 bases separated the two germline ends. As DNA, the CDR3 is TGTGCCAGCAGCCAGGTCAACACCGGGGAGCTGTTTTTT. It specifies CASSQVNTGELFF.

For this clonotype: The junction differs from germline at one of its ends, possibly a read error. This chain uses TRBV28 with TRBJ1-2, with D perhaps TRBD1 (6 bases). This CDR3 has 14 amino acids. The germline V gene encodes CDR1 MDHEN and CDR2 SYDVKM. CDR3 in DNA: TGTGCCAGCAGTTTCGGACAGAACACTTATGGCTACGCCTTC. It specifies CASSFGQNTYGYAF.